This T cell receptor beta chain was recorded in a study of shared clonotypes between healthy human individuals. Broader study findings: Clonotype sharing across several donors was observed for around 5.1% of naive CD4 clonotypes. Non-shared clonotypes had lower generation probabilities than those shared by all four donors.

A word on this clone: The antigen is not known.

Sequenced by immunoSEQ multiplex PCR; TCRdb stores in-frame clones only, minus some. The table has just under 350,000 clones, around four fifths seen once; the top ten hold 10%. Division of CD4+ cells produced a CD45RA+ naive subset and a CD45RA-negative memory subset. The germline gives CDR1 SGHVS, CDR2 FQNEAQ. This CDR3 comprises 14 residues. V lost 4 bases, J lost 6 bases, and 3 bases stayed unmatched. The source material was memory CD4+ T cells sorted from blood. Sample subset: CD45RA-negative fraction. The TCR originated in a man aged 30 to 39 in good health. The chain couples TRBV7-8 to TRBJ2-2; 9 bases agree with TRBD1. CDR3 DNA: TGTGCCAGCAGCTCGGGACAGGGCTCCGGGGAGCTGTTTTTT. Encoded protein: CASSSGQGSGELFF.